This T cell receptor (beta chain) emerged from a study of immune characterization of retroperitoneal liposarcoma. Sample share makes this clonotype medium-sized. TCRdb reanalysed the PCR reads using MiXCR and keeps one entry per CDR3 protein. The data show some 4,000 distinct CDR3 sequences, approximately 30% seen once. CDR3 length: 14 amino acids. V lost 3 bases, J lost 3 bases, and 12 bases lay in between. Germline values: CDR1 WNHNN, CDR2 SYGVQD (reference sequence). Sequences were obtained from blood. This TCR came from a female donor with retroperitoneal liposarcoma. The V gene is TRBV10-1, the J gene TRBJ2-7; D could derive from TRBD1 or TRBD2 (5 bases each). Written as DNA, the CDR3 is TGCGCCAGCAGTGATGCAGGGACGAACTACGAGCAGTACTTC. Amino acids: CASSDAGTNYEQYF.